The 15 T cell receptor beta chains below were found in one sample sequenced in a study of cytomegalovirus exposure and HLA in healthy donors. The primer mix had 60 Vbeta and 13 Jbeta primers. The assay was immunoSEQ multiplex PCR, and TCRdb's table has in-frame clones only and misses some. The sample holds hundreds of thousands of clones; over 60% are singletons and the top ten take 0.63%. Sequencing was carried out using PBMCs. Receptor source: a man younger than 35 in good health and CMV-seronegative.

The rearrangement uses TRBV25-1 and TRBJ1-4; 8 bases map to TRBD1. Per germline, CDR1 MGHDK and CDR2 SYGVNS. There are 15 residues in the CDR3. Unmatched junction bases numbered 6, after V lost 1 base and J lost 8 bases. The CDR3 is CASSESTGVGEKLFF. CDR3 nucleotide sequence: TGTGCCAGCAGTGAATCGACAGGGGTAGGGGAAAAACTGTTTTTT.

The V gene is TRBV30, the J gene TRBJ2-5; D gene uncertain. With the DNA end fitting TRBJ2-7 better, the J assignment may be wrong. This CDR3 comprises 13 residues. Germline CDR1 is GTSNPN and CDR2 is SVGIG (reference sequence). In DNA form, the CDR3 reads TGTGCCTGGATGCCAGCCTGGGGCTACGAGCAGTACTTC. Translated, it gives CAWMPAWGYEQYF.

The chain joins TRBV5-4 to TRBJ2-1; 10 bases line up with TRBD2. The CDR3 spans 16 residues. V lost 4 bases and J lost 0; bases outside the gene matches: 4. Germline CDR1 reads SGHNT; CDR2 reads YYREEE (reference sequence). In DNA form, the CDR3 reads TGTGCCAGCAGCCAAGGACTAGCGGACTCCTACAATGAGCAGTTCTTC. Amino acids: CASSQGLADSYNEQFF.

A single count supports this clone. The rearrangement links TRBV10-2 to TRBJ2-1; unclear D gene. Trimming shortened V by 2 bases and J by 7 bases, and 12 bases separated the two germline ends. Germline V lookup: CDR1 WSHSY, CDR2 SAAADI. The CDR3 consists of 14 residues. The CDR3 DNA reads as TGCGCCAGCAGTGAGGGGCCTGCAATTAATGAGCAGTTCTTC. Its protein is CASSEGPAINEQFF.

V and J are TRBV9 and TRBJ2-5, with TRBD1 as a possible D gene (5 bases). The end of the DNA is better explained by TRBJ2-7, so the J call may be wrong. This CDR3 has 14 amino acids. Germline V lookup: CDR1 SGDLS, CDR2 YYNGEE. CDR3 in DNA: TGTGCCAGCAGCCCTCCGGCCAGGGACTACGAGCAGTACTTC. Its protein product is CASSPPARDYEQYF.

A few counts support this clone. The chain has TRBV6-6 and TRBJ1-5; D not resolved. Trimming cost V 6 bases and J 1 base, with 10 bases left between them. The CDR3 sequence is 14 residues long. Per germline, CDR1 MNHNY and CDR2 SVGAGI (reference sequence). The CDR3, as DNA: TGTGCCAGCAGCCAAAGCGACAGCAATCAGCCCCAGCATTTT. Its protein is CASSQSDSNQPQHF.

This clone was picked up one time. At the DNA level, this CDR3 is encoded by other sequences in the same sample as well. The rearrangement joins TRBV9 to TRBJ2-1; the D gene is possibly TRBD2 (6 bases). The CDR3 sequence is 15 residues long. The V gene lost 0 bases and the J gene lost 0 bases, with 7 bases spanning the gap. CDR1 and CDR2 (germline): SGDLS, YYNGEE. The CDR3 loop is CASSVVGSSYNEQFF. The DNA of the CDR3 is TGTGCCAGCAGCGTAGTCGGGAGCTCCTACAATGAGCAGTTCTTC.

The sample holds a few counts of this clone. The V call is TRBV19, the J call TRBJ2-1; 7 bases fit TRBD1. The J segment lost 10 bases and the V segment lost 2 bases, leaving 11 bases of the junction unmatched. This CDR3 has 15 residues. Germline CDR1 is LNHDA and CDR2 is SQIVND (reference sequence). The CDR3 DNA is TGTGCCAGTAGTATACGGGACAGAGGGTGGGGGGAGCAGTTCTTC. Amino acids: CASSIRDRGWGEQFF.

V and J are TRBV6-1 and TRBJ1-2, with D possibly being TRBD1 (5 bases). The CDR3 loop spans 14 amino acids. Germline values: CDR1 MNHNS, CDR2 SASEGT. The V end lost 4 bases, the J end lost 4 bases, and 13 bases lay between the germline ends. CDR3 nucleotide sequence: TGTGCCAGCAGTGTAGCCGGGGGGGTCTATGGCTACACCTTC. Amino acids: CASSVAGGVYGYTF.

The chain employs TRBV2 and TRBJ1-2; D not certain. Germline lookup yields CDR1 SNHLY and CDR2 FYNNEI. This CDR3 has 12 residues. The V end was cut by 7 bases, the J end by 3 bases, with 9 bases between. The CDR3 loop is CASKRQDYGYTF. The CDR3 DNA reads as TGTGCCAGCAAGCGGCAGGACTATGGCTACACCTTC.

This clone is a singleton in its sample. The V and J genes are TRBV5-8 and TRBJ2-7; 8 nucleotides agree with TRBD1. The trim removed 10 bases at V and 4 bases at J, leaving 10 bases unmatched. Germline V CDR1 and CDR2: SGHTS, YDEGEE. This CDR3 has 13 amino acids. The CDR3 loop reads CALTRDRRYEQYF. The CDR3 DNA reads TGTGCCCTCACCCGGGACAGGCGATACGAGCAGTACTTC.

This clone was recorded once. The J gene is TRBJ2-7, the V gene TRBV15, with 7 bases lining up with TRBD2. The J segment lost 0 bases and the V segment lost 1 base, leaving 9 bases of the junction unmatched. The CDR3 extends over 17 amino acids. The germline V gene encodes CDR1 LNHNV and CDR2 YYDKDF (reference sequence). Written as DNA, the CDR3 is TGTGCCACCAGCAGAGGAGGCCTAGCGGATATCTCCTACGAGCAGTACTTC. This translates into CATSRGGLADISYEQYF.

This clone was seen once. The chain joins TRBV5-5 to TRBJ2-7; 10 nucleotides match TRBD1. The CDR3 covers 14 residues. V lost 4 bases to trimming and J lost 5 bases; unmatched junction nucleotides: 6. Germline V gene lookup returns CDR1 SGHKS and CDR2 YYEKEE (reference sequence). DNA for the CDR3: TGTGCCAGCAGCCCCGGGACAGGGGACCACGAGCAGTACTTC. Translating it yields CASSPGTGDHEQYF.

This clone was detected once. V usage is TRBV5-6 and J usage is TRBJ2-3; TRBD2 might be the D (6 bases). This CDR3 spans 11 amino acids. Germline V gene lookup returns CDR1 SGHDT and CDR2 YYEEEE. Trimming shortened V by 3 bases and J by 14 bases, and 13 bases separated the two germline ends. The CDR3 region has the DNA TGTGCCAGCAGCTGGTCGACTAGATGGTATTTT. Its translation is CASSWSTRWYF. The full variable domain, its missing parts supplied by reference TRBV5-6 and TRBJ2-3, is DAGVTQSPTHLIKTRGQQVTLRCSPKSGHDTVSWYQQALGQGPQFIFQYYEEEERQRGNFPDRFSGHQFPNYSSELNVNALLLGDSALYLCASSWSTRWYFGPGTRLTVL.

The CDR3 coding sequence is TGTGCCAGCACCCCAGCGGGGTCCGGAAACACCATATATTTT. Translation gives CASTPAGSGNTIYF. The V and J genes are TRBV28 and TRBJ1-3; D is unclear. V was cut by 7 bases and J by 4 bases, with 14 bases left in between. This CDR3 contains 14 residues. The germline gives CDR1 MDHEN, CDR2 SYDVKM.